Each of the 8 T cell receptor beta chains below was sequenced from the same sample in a study of lymphopenia after photon versus proton radiotherapy. Clones were sequenced by immunoSEQ multiplex PCR, and TCRdb holds only the in-frame ones, with some missing. This table holds around 55,000 clones, about 81% found once. The sequencing here drew on peripheral blood, taken from a patient treated with proton-based radiotherapy. These TCRs come from a man aged 55 to 69 with pancreatic cancer.

The chain combines TRBV30 with TRBJ2-5, with a tentative D call TRBD1 (5 bases). V lost 1 base to trimming and J lost 4 bases, with 19 bases between them. The CDR3 runs to 16 residues. CDR1 and CDR2 (germline): GTSNPN, SVGIG (reference sequence). CDR3 nucleotides: TGTGCCTGGAGTGGACGCCGCTGGACCACAGGAGAGACCCAGTACTTC. Translated: CAWSGRRWTTGETQYF.

This clone was seen only once. The V gene is TRBV28, the J gene TRBJ1-2, with D tentatively TRBD1 (6 bases). Germline CDR1 MDHEN, CDR2 SYDVKM. Trimming shortened V by 2 bases and J by 4 bases, and 11 bases separated the two germline ends. This CDR3 spans 14 amino acids. The CDR3: CASSLPQGFYGYTF. The DNA of the CDR3 is TGTGCCAGCAGTTTACCGCAGGGGTTCTATGGCTACACCTTC.

V and J are TRBV27 and TRBJ2-7; D is possibly TRBD1 (6 bases). The V gene's germline CDR1 is MNHEY and CDR2 SMNVEV (reference sequence). Trimming shortened V by 3 bases and J by 2 bases, and 11 bases separated the two germline ends. The CDR3 has 14 residues. The CDR3: CASSFTPGAYEQYF. The CDR3 nucleotides read TGTGCCAGCAGTTTTACGCCAGGGGCCTACGAGCAGTACTTC.

The chain has TRBV14 and TRBJ1-3, with a possible D match to TRBD1 (5 bases). This CDR3 region has 16 residues. Germline V CDR1 and CDR2: SGHDN, FVKESK. The V end was cut by 0 bases, the J end by 4 bases, with 13 bases between. The CDR3 sequence is CASSQEWGRQGNTIYF. CDR3 nucleotide sequence: TGTGCCAGCAGCCAAGAGTGGGGCCGACAGGGAAACACCATATATTTT.

J is TRBJ1-3 and V is TRBV5-4; 10 positions match TRBD1. The V segment lost 4 bases and the J segment 1 base; nucleotides outside the gene matches: 11. The CDR3 consists of 18 residues. Germline CDR1 is SGHNT and CDR2 is YYREEE (reference sequence). Here the CDR3 reads CASSHSPGQGLSGNTIYF. The CDR3 nucleotides read TGTGCCAGCAGCCATTCCCCGGGACAGGGGTTATCTGGAAACACCATATATTTT.

This clone was seen a handful of times. The rearrangement joins TRBV5-6 to TRBJ2-1; D is uncertain. There are 15 residues in the CDR3. Trimming took 2 bases from V and 0 from J, leaving 9 bases between them. From germline, CDR1 is SGHDT and CDR2 YYEEEE. CDR3 amino acids: CASSLISSSYNEQFF. In nucleotides, the CDR3 is TGTGCCAGCAGCTTAATTTCCAGCTCCTACAATGAGCAGTTCTTC.

For this clone: The sample carries other DNA sequences with the same CDR3. The CDR3 DNA is TGTGCCAGCAGTTTGGAGCCCTACAATGAGCAGTTCTTC. Translated: CASSLEPYNEQFF. This chain connects TRBV27 to TRBJ2-1; no definite D call. V was pared by 3 bases and J by 2 bases, with 5 bases between. CDR1 MNHEY and CDR2 SMNVEV come from the germline V gene (reference sequence). The CDR3 is 13 residues long.

This rearrangement joins TRBV9 to TRBJ2-3; D may match TRBD1 or TRBD2 (6 bases each). CDR3 length: 15 amino acids. CDR1 is SGDLS, CDR2 YYNGEE, per germline. V lost 1 base and J 2 bases, leaving 11 bases between the germline ends. CDR3 sequence (DNA): TGTGCCAGCAGCGTATCGGGGGCATTCACAGATACGCAGTATTTT. Protein: CASSVSGAFTDTQYF. The entire variable domain, with the rest obtained from reference TRBV9 and TRBJ2-3, is as follows: DSGVTQTPKHLITATGQRVTLRCSPRSGDLSVYWYQQSLDQGLQFLIQYYNGEERAKGNILERFSAQQFPDLHSELNLSSLELGDSALYFCASSVSGAFTDTQYFGPGTRLTVL.